Below are 10 T cell receptor beta chains sequenced from a single sample in a study of T cell responses to AZD1222 COVID-19 vaccine. Data came from immunoSEQ multiplex PCR; TCRdb stores just in-frame clones and leaves some out. The sample has about 120,000 clones, over 80% seen once; the top ten hold 6% to 9%. Sequences were derived from peripheral blood, sampled 28 days after the second AZD1222 dose. The receptors shown here come from an adult who received the AZD1222 COVID-19 vaccine.

This clone was observed a single time. The chain carries TRBV28 and TRBJ2-7, with 8 nucleotides matching TRBD2. In germline, CDR1 is MDHEN, CDR2 SYDVKM. The CDR3 has 15 residues. V lost 3 bases and J lost 3; bases outside the gene matches: 7. In nucleotides, the CDR3 is TGTGCCAGCAGTTTGGGGCTAGCGGGTGGCTACGAGCAGTACTTC. Its protein is CASSLGLAGGYEQYF.

The chain has TRBV7-8 and TRBJ2-5; D gene uncertain. The length of the CDR3 is 16 residues. Germline CDR1 SGHVS, CDR2 FQNEAQ. V dropped 5 bases and J dropped 3 bases, with 19 bases sitting between them. This CDR3 reads CASSRPQSIGKETQYF. The CDR3 DNA sequence: TGTGCCAGCAGCCGACCGCAGTCGATAGGTAAAGAGACCCAGTACTTC.

This sequence joins TRBV7-9 and TRBJ1-1; perhaps TRBD1 as D (6 bases). The V gene lost 3 bases and the J gene lost 5 bases, with 13 bases spanning the gap. Germline CDR1 reads SEHNR; CDR2 reads FQNEAQ (reference sequence). The length of the CDR3 is 14 residues. CDR3 amino acids: CASSFTQGSTEAFF. In DNA, the CDR3 is TGTGCCAGCAGCTTTACACAGGGAAGTACTGAAGCTTTCTTT.

The CDR3 region has the DNA TGTGCCAGCAGCCGTGGACTAGCGGGGGGCCCAGATACGCAGTATTTT. It encodes CASSRGLAGGPDTQYF. V usage is TRBV5-4 and J usage is TRBJ2-3; 14 bases map to TRBD2. Germline CDR1 reads SGHNT; CDR2 reads YYREEE (reference sequence). V lost 4 bases, J lost 4 bases, and 5 bases stayed unmatched. This CDR3 has 16 amino acids.

The rearrangement links TRBV29-1 to TRBJ2-3; D may be TRBD1 or TRBD2 (6 bases each). This CDR3 is built from 13 residues. V was trimmed by 4 bases and J by 6 bases, leaving 14 bases between them. Germline CDR1 SQVTM, CDR2 ANQGSEA. In DNA, the CDR3 is TGCAGCGTTGTTTGGGGGGCCGGGGATACGCAGTATTTT. Protein sequence: CSVVWGAGDTQYF.

The V call is TRBV11-3, the J call TRBJ1-1, with D possibly TRBD1 on 5 matching bases. Trimming pared 5 bases from V and 3 bases from J, leaving 13 bases between. The CDR3 loop spans 14 amino acids. CDR1 and CDR2 (germline): SGHNT, YENEEA. The CDR3 DNA sequence: TGTGCCAGCAGCCTCCTGGGGGGGGACACTGAAGCTTTCTTT. Protein sequence: CASSLLGGDTEAFF.

This chain connects TRBV6-5 to TRBJ1-4, with 7 bases that match TRBD1. Germline assignment: CDR1 MNHEY and CDR2 SVGAGI. The CDR3 spans 14 residues. J lost 7 bases, V lost 6 bases, and 8 bases had no gene match. The CDR3 region is CASRAGGRGEKLFF. CDR3 nucleotide sequence: TGTGCCAGCAGAGCAGGGGGGCGCGGTGAAAAACTGTTTTTT.

This rearrangement joins TRBV27 to TRBJ2-7, with 9 bases matching TRBD2. The V segment lost 2 bases and the J segment 0 bases; nucleotides outside the gene matches: 5. The CDR3 covers 16 residues. CDR1 and CDR2 (germline): MNHEY, SMNVEV (reference sequence). In nucleotides, the CDR3 is TGTGCCAGCAGTTTAACCAGCGGGGGGCTCTCCTACGAGCAGTACTTC. Residues: CASSLTSGGLSYEQYF.

The chain uses TRBV7-2 and TRBJ2-3; 10 bases are a match to TRBD2. This CDR3 contains 15 residues. In germline, CDR1 is SGHTA, CDR2 FQGNSA. With V trimmed by 2 bases and J by 5 bases, 4 bases remained unmatched. The CDR3 sequence: CASSLLAGEGDTQYF. Here the CDR3 DNA reads TGTGCCAGCAGCTTACTAGCGGGAGAGGGAGATACGCAGTATTTT.

This chain connects TRBV5-1 to TRBJ1-2; maybe TRBD1 (6 bases). The CDR3 sequence is 16 residues long. Deletions cut 4 bases from V and 4 bases from J, with 20 bases between. Germline CDR1 SGHRS, CDR2 YFSETQ. CDR3 protein: CASSPELGANFYGYTF. CDR3 bases: TGCGCCAGCAGCCCGGAGTTGGGGGCCAACTTCTATGGCTACACCTTC.